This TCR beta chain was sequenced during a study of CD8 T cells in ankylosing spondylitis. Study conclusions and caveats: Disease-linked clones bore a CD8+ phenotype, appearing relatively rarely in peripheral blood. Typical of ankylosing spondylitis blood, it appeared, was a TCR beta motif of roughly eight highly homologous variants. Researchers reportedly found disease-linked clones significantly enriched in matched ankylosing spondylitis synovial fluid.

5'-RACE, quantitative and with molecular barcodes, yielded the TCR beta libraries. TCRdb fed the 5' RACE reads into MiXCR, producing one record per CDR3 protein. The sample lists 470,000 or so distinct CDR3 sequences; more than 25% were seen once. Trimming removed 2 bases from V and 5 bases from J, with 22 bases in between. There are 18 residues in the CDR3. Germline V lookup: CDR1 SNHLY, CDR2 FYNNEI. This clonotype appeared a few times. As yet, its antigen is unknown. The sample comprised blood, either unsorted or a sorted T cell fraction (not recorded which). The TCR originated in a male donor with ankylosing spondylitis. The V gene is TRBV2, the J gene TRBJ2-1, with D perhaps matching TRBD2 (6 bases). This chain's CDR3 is CASSEYGSGSFRDNEQFF. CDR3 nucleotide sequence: TGTGCCAGCAGTGAATACGGTAGCGGATCCTTTCGAGACAATGAGCAGTTCTTC.